Given below is one TCR beta chain in context. The antigen is unknown. This specimen comes from a study of somatic mutations in cytotoxic T cells in rheumatoid arthritis. Libraries were prepared by immunoSEQ multiplex PCR; TCRdb keeps only in-frame clonotypes and omits some of them. The sample has more than 10,000 clones, 65% to 85% seen once. Study conclusions and caveats: Neither rheumatoid arthritis patients nor age-matched healthy controls had significantly different CD8+ T-cell clonality from the other group. For rheumatoid arthritis patients, CD8+ clonality increased with age, whereas it did not in healthy controls.

Germline V lookup: CDR1 SGHNT, CDR2 YENEEA. V was pared by 0 bases and J by 6 bases, with 18 bases between. This CDR3 has 17 residues. The clonotype was recovered from an adult with rheumatoid arthritis. The chain carries TRBV11-3 and TRBJ1-5; D gene unclear. The material sequenced was CD8+ T cells sorted from blood. CDR3: CASSLEKRGGASQPQHF. CDR3 sequence (DNA): TGTGCCAGCAGCTTAGAAAAACGGGGAGGTGCGAGTCAGCCCCAGCATTTT.